The clone carrying this T cell receptor beta chain was seen at least ten times. CDR3-region Arm-PCR and iRepertoire HTBI primers produced the TCR beta libraries. TCRdb passed the multiplex PCR reads through MiXCR, listing each CDR3 protein once. The profile shows roughly 410,000 distinct CDR3 sequences, 15% of them singletons. The CDR3 length is 16 residues. The junction had 11 bases not matched to a gene; V was cut back by 5 bases and J by 7 bases. CDR1 is MDHEN, CDR2 SYDVKM, per germline. The time point: newly diagnosed GD, antithyroid drugs for less than 3 months. Construction of the TCR library relied on RNA isolated from PBMCs. These data come from a study of regulatory T cells in long-lasting Graves disease. This sample also appeared in a second study, on T cells in Graves' hyperthyroidism and ophthalmopathy.

The chain has TRBV28 and TRBJ2-3; 11 bases are a match to TRBD2. This receptor was obtained from a woman aged 40 to 50 with Graves disease. Sequenced material: peripheral blood mononuclear cells (PBMCs), taken at new diagnosis, from a patient treated with antithyroid drugs. As DNA, the CDR3 is TGTGCCAGCAGTCACATTTCTAGCGGGAGGAGATATACGCAGTATTTT. Translation gives CASSHISSGRRYTQYF.